The 7 T cell receptor beta chains below all came from one sample that was sequenced in a study of blood T cells in healthy people across ages. Primers used in a second PCR of about 7 to 12 cycles were a sample-barcoded 5' primer and a J-beta primer mix. Via MiXCR, TCRdb re-called the 5' RACE reads, giving one row per CDR3 protein. Of fewer than 2,000,000 distinct CDR3 sequences listed, about 39% were seen once; the top ten hold 20% to 25%. The sample was blood. Every receptor here comes from a human donor in good health.

V usage is TRBV5-1 and J usage is TRBJ2-3; D may match TRBD1 or TRBD2 (5 bases each). The germline gives CDR1 SGHRS, CDR2 YFSETQ. The ends were cut back, 2 bases at V and 2 bases at J, with 15 bases in the middle. This CDR3 region has 16 residues. The CDR3 DNA follows: TGCGCCAGCAGCTTAGGACTCCTCGGGACCACAGATACGCAGTATTTT. It yields the protein CASSLGLLGTTDTQYF.

This clonotype was counted a few times. V usage is TRBV20-1 and J usage is TRBJ2-7; 8 bases line up with TRBD1. The ends lost 6 bases at V and 6 bases at J; junction bases unmatched: 10. This CDR3 is 13 amino acids long. The germline V gene encodes CDR1 DFQATT and CDR2 SNEGSKA (reference sequence). DNA of the CDR3: TGCAGTGCCAGCAGGGGGCAAGACCCCGAGCAGTACTTC. Encoded protein: CSASRGQDPEQYF.

V gene TRBV28 combines with J gene TRBJ1-2, with D perhaps matching TRBD1 (5 bases). This CDR3 contains 15 residues. CDR1 is MDHEN and CDR2 is SYDVKM in the germline V gene. The V gene lost 7 bases and the J gene lost 1 base, with 16 bases spanning the gap. CDR3 protein: CASTLSPGGNYGYTF. CDR3 bases: TGTGCCAGCACTCTCTCCCCGGGGGGTAACTATGGCTACACCTTC.

Worth noting for this clonotype: Since a far larger clone is one base different, this is likely a read error. The chain is built from TRBV11-2 and TRBJ2-2; weak D call: TRBD2 (5 bases). Germline V gene lookup returns CDR1 SGHAT and CDR2 FQNNGV. CDR3 size: 11 residues. The CDR3, as DNA: TGTGCCAGCAGCTTAACCGGGGAGCGGTTTTTT. Translating gives CASSLTGERFF.

The chain links TRBV4-3 to TRBJ2-1; the D gene could be TRBD1 or TRBD2 (6 bases each). CDR3 length: 18 residues. The germline CDR1 and CDR2 sequences are LGHNA and YSLEER. Trimming removed 0 bases from V and 5 bases from J, with 20 bases in between. The CDR3 DNA sequence: TGCGCCAGCAGCCAAGATCTATCGGAGGGGGGCCAGGACAATGAGCAGTTCTTC. The encoded protein is CASSQDLSEGGQDNEQFF.

This chain uses TRBV29-1 with TRBJ2-4, with 9 positions matching TRBD1. This CDR3 comprises 17 residues. Germline CDR1 and CDR2: SQVTM and ANQGSEA. The junction had 24 bases not matched to a gene; V was cut back by 5 bases and J by 13 bases. CDR3 coding DNA: TGCAGCGTTTACCGATCCGGGGACAGGGATAGCCCTAATGAGCAGTACTTC. This gives the protein CSVYRSGDRDSPNEQYF.

The chain joins TRBV28 to TRBJ2-6; 10 bases map to TRBD1. After removal of 6 bases from V and 0 bases from J, the junction contained 5 bases not matched to a gene. This CDR3 has 17 residues. The germline CDR1 and CDR2 sequences are MDHEN and SYDVKM. As DNA, the CDR3 is TGTGCCAGCAGCCTAAGGACAGGGGGCTCTGGGGCCAACGTCCTGACTTTC. Its protein product is CASSLRTGGSGANVLTF.